The following is a TCR beta chain sequence with its context. Cohorts were assigned according to the clinical history that participants reported. V lost 3 bases to trimming and J lost 2 bases; unmatched junction nucleotides: 7. Germline V gene data show CDR1 as DFQATT and CDR2 as SNEGSKA (reference sequence). The CDR3 loop spans 15 amino acids. Clones were sequenced by immunoSEQ multiplex PCR, and TCRdb holds only the in-frame ones, with some missing. The table lists about 160,000 clones, around four fifths of them singletons, with roughly 4.5% in the top ten. The data were taken from a study of blood T cell repertoires in COVID-19. Study at large: Some COVID-19 samples were acute and others convalescent; all came from the United States, Italy and Spain.

This clonotype was obtained from a woman aged 45-59 years who had recovered from COVID-19. The chain links TRBV20-1 to TRBJ2-7, with TRBD2 matching 10 bases. The sequenced sample consisted of PBMCs or T cells enriched from blood (not recorded which). The CDR3 sequence: CSASNPSGSAYEQYV. The CDR3 DNA reads as TGCAGTGCTAGTAACCCTAGCGGGAGCGCCTACGAGCAGTACGTC.